Shown below are 20 T cell receptor beta chains from a single sample sequenced in a study of post-analysis software for immune sequencing data. These receptors have no known antigen. Presence of unique molecular identifiers characterized the TCR beta cDNA libraries. TCRdb used MiXCR to reprocess the PCR reads, holding one entry per CDR3 protein. The data contain about 210,000 distinct CDR3 sequences, over 25% of them singletons. Study-level points and caveats: Several TRBV segments (TRBV5-6, TRBV5-1 and TRBV20-1 among them) occurred more frequently in patients than in controls.

Sequencing was carried out using blood. All receptors derive from a girl between 2 and 17 years old with multiple sclerosis.

This clonotype was found many times. This rearrangement joins TRBV7-9 to TRBJ2-1, with D hard to call. The V end was cut by 8 bases, the J end by 10 bases, with 9 bases between. Germline loops: CDR1 SEHNR, CDR2 FQNEAQ (reference sequence). The CDR3 length is 10 residues. DNA for the CDR3: TGTGCCAGCGGCGGCGGAGAGCAGTTCTTC. This sequence encodes CASGGGEQFF.

This clonotype was recorded once. The chain recombines TRBV18 with TRBJ2-7, with D perhaps given as TRBD1 or TRBD2 (6 bases each). V lost 1 base, J lost 7 bases, and 14 bases lay in between. The germline CDR1 and CDR2 sequences are KGHSH and LQKENI. This CDR3 contains 14 residues. This chain's CDR3 is CASSPLTGANEQYF. DNA of the CDR3: TGTGCCAGCTCACCACTTACGGGGGCCAATGAGCAGTACTTC.

Worth noting for this clonotype: This may be a read error: a much more frequent sequence differs by one nucleotide. The rearrangement uses TRBV24-1 and TRBJ2-5, with D possibly matching TRBD2 (6 bases). Germline V gives CDR1 KGHDR, CDR2 SFDVKD. V was pared by 1 base and J by 7 bases, with 21 bases between. The CDR3 length is 17 residues. The CDR3 sequence is CATSDFKDPGEEGTQYF. CDR3 DNA sequence: TGTGCCACCAGTGATTTCAAGGATCCCGGTGAGGAGGGGACCCAGTACTTC.

Worth noting for this clonotype: A much larger clone differs from this one at a single base, so this may be a read error. V is TRBV15 and J is TRBJ2-1; 9 positions match TRBD2. CDR1 and CDR2 (germline): LNHNV, YYDKDF (reference sequence). The CDR3 spans 16 residues. V gave up 0 bases and J gave up 9 bases; unmatched junction bases: 9. The CDR3 spells CATSRELAGFHSEQFF. DNA for the CDR3: TGTGCCACCAGCAGAGAGCTAGCGGGGTTTCACAGTGAGCAGTTCTTC. The entire variable domain, with the rest obtained from reference TRBV15 and TRBJ2-1, is as follows: DAMVIQNPRYQVTQFGKPVTLSCSQTLNHNVMYWYQQKSSQAPKLLFHYYDKDFNNEADTPDNFQSRRPNTSFCFLDIRSPGLGDTAMYLCATSRELAGFHSEQFFGPGTRLTVL.

This clonotype was detected many times. This chain connects TRBV12-3 or TRBV12-4 to TRBJ2-5; possible D gene TRBD2, 5 bases. CDR3 length: 14 amino acids. Between the trimmed V and J ends, which lost 1 base and 2 bases, there was a span of 8 bases. Here the CDR3 DNA reads TGTGCCAGCAGTTTAGGTCTAGCACAAGAGACCCAGTACTTC. It encodes CASSLGLAQETQYF.

This clonotype was picked up a small number of times. The chain combines TRBV3-1 with TRBJ1-2; 8 bases fit TRBD1. V gave up 3 bases and J gave up 5 bases; unmatched junction bases: 8. The CDR3 has 15 residues. Per the germline V gene, CDR1 is LGHDT and CDR2 is YNNKEL (reference sequence). The CDR3 nucleotides read TGTGCCAGCAGCCACCTTGGACAGGGAGGATATGGCTACACCTTC. The encoded protein is CASSHLGQGGYGYTF.

The chain couples TRBV3-1 to TRBJ1-1, with D hard to call. The germline gives CDR1 LGHDT, CDR2 YNNKEL (reference sequence). CDR3 size: 11 residues. Trimming removed 4 bases at V and 4 bases at J, with 4 bases between. CDR3 sequence reads: CASSRATEAFF. CDR3 in DNA: TGTGCCAGCAGCCGCGCCACTGAAGCTTTCTTT.

Comment on this clonotype: Possible read error: a much larger clone is one base away. This chain links TRBV12-3 or TRBV12-4 with TRBJ2-7; a possible D gene is TRBD1 (6 bases). The end of the DNA aligns better with TRBJ2-4, so the J call may be wrong. CDR3 length: 20 amino acids. Here the CDR3 reads CASSLAAENRVIPAKNIQYF. CDR3 nucleotides: TGTGCCAGCAGTTTAGCGGCGGAAAACAGGGTCATCCCGGCCAAAAACATTCAGTACTTC.

This clonotype came up a few times. The rearrangement uses TRBV29-1 and TRBJ2-1; maybe TRBD2 (5 bases). There are 10 residues in the CDR3. V dropped 7 bases and J dropped 6 bases, with 7 bases sitting between them. Per germline, CDR1 SQVTM and CDR2 ANQGSEA. The chain's CDR3 is CSARGNEQFF. Here the CDR3 DNA reads TGCAGCGCACGGGGCAATGAGCAGTTCTTC.

The genes are TRBV11-2 and TRBJ2-1, with 7 bases that match TRBD1. CDR3 size: 15 residues. J was trimmed by 5 bases and V by 0 bases; bases with no gene match: 4. The germline CDR1 and CDR2 sequences are SGHAT and FQNNGV. In DNA form, the CDR3 reads TGTGCCAGCAGCTTAGACAGGGGGTCCCACAATGAGCAGTTCTTC. It specifies CASSLDRGSHNEQFF.

This clonotype has a count of ten or more. This chain connects TRBV10-3 to TRBJ2-3; D ambiguous. Trimming removed 4 bases at V and 0 bases at J, with 2 bases between. This CDR3 has 12 residues. CDR1 is ENHRY and CDR2 is SYGVKD in the germline V gene. This CDR3 is CAISASTDTQYF. For the CDR3, the DNA is TGTGCCATCAGTGCTAGCACAGATACGCAGTATTTT.

This clonotype was detected only a few times. V usage is TRBV5-1 and J usage is TRBJ1-5; D call uncertain. Germline CDR1 and CDR2: SGHRS and YFSETQ. The CDR3 loop spans 15 amino acids. The V gene lost 2 bases and the J gene lost 2 bases, with 11 bases spanning the gap. The CDR3 DNA reads as TGCGCCAGCAGCTTTAACGGGGTGGGCAATCAGCCCCAGCATTTT. Protein product: CASSFNGVGNQPQHF. Full variable domain (outside the CDR3, taken from reference TRBV5-1 and TRBJ1-5): KAGVTQTPRYLIKTRGQQVTLSCSPISGHRSVSWYQQTPGQGLQFLFEYFSETQRNKGNFPGRFSGRQFSNSRSEMNVSTLELGDSALYLCASSFNGVGNQPQHFGDGTRLSIL.

This clonotype was seen many times. This chain connects TRBV2 to TRBJ2-7; no clear D gene. This CDR3 comprises 13 residues. Trimming shortened V by 1 base and J by 5 bases, and 9 bases separated the two germline ends. Germline CDR1 is SNHLY and CDR2 is FYNNEI. The CDR3 loop reads CASSEGVRDEQYF. CDR3 DNA sequence: TGTGCCAGCAGTGAAGGGGTTAGGGACGAGCAGTACTTC. The whole variable domain, filled in from reference TRBV2 and TRBJ2-7, reads EPEVTQTPSHQVTQMGQEVILRCVPISNHLYFYWYRQILGQKVEFLVSFYNNEISEKSEIFDDQFSVERPDGSNFTLKIRSTKLEDSAMYFCASSEGVRDEQYFGPGTRLTVT.

The V call is TRBV5-1, the J call TRBJ2-1, with 9 bases aligning to TRBD2. CDR1 and CDR2 from the germline V gene are SGHRS and YFSETQ. The trim removed 0 bases at V and 7 bases at J, leaving 5 bases unmatched. There are 15 residues in the CDR3. DNA of the CDR3: TGCGCCAGCAGCTTGGGGACTAGCGATACGAATGAGCAGTTCTTC. Translated: CASSLGTSDTNEQFF.

As concerns this clonotype: One junction end does not reproduce the germline sequence, and a read error may be involved. The rearrangement joins TRBV20-1 to TRBJ1-2; 11 bases agree with TRBD1. This CDR3 is built from 17 residues. Germline loops: CDR1 DFQATT, CDR2 SNEGSKA (reference sequence). The DNA of the CDR3 is TGCAGTGCTAGAGATCTTTGGGGACAGGGGGGAATCTATGACTACACCTTC. Translation: CSARDLWGQGGIYDYTF.

The rearrangement joins TRBV3-1 to TRBJ2-5; D perhaps matches TRBD2 (6 bases). With 6 bases removed from V and 4 bases from J, the gap between germline ends came to 12 bases. The CDR3 consists of 13 residues. Germline V gene data show CDR1 as LGHDT and CDR2 as YNNKEL (reference sequence). In DNA, the CDR3 is TGTGCCAGCAGTTTACAGGAGGGAGAGACCCAGTACTTC. As protein: CASSLQEGETQYF.

This clonotype was found a few times. J is TRBJ2-3 and V is TRBV27; D may be TRBD2 (5 bases). V shed 1 base and J shed 2 bases, with 10 bases lying between them. Germline V lookup: CDR1 MNHEY, CDR2 SMNVEV (reference sequence). CDR3 length: 15 residues. The DNA of the CDR3 is TGTGCCAGCAGTTTATATGCGGGTGTCACAGATACGCAGTATTTT. Protein product: CASSLYAGVTDTQYF.

This clonotype was found a few times. The chain has TRBV5-5 and TRBJ1-1; D gene ambiguous. Trimming shortened V by 0 bases and J by 0 bases, and 6 bases separated the two germline ends. CDR3 size: 14 residues. Germline loops: CDR1 SGHKS, CDR2 YYEKEE (reference sequence). The CDR3 nucleotides are TGTGCCAGCAGCTTGGTTGTAGTGAACACTGAAGCTTTCTTT. This gives the protein CASSLVVVNTEAFF. Combining the CDR3 with reference TRBV5-5 and TRBJ1-1 gives the whole variable domain DAGVTQSPTHLIKTRGQQVTLRCSPISGHKSVSWYQQVLGQGPQFIFQYYEKEERGRGNFPDRFSARQFPNYSSELNVNALLLGDSALYLCASSLVVVNTEAFFGQGTRLTVV.

Ten or more counts support this clonotype. The V and J genes are TRBV12-3 or TRBV12-4 and TRBJ2-7; D tentatively reads TRBD1 or TRBD2 (5 bases each). Trimming removed 3 bases at V and 1 base at J, with 16 bases between. This CDR3 has 16 amino acids. The DNA of the CDR3 is TGTGCCAGCAGTTTGGGGCCTAGTGGGGGTTCCTACGAGCAGTACTTC. Encoded protein: CASSLGPSGGSYEQYF.

In this sample, this clonotype turned up many times. The chain links TRBV12-3 or TRBV12-4 to TRBJ2-3; the match to TRBD2 covers 8 bases. CDR3 length equals 13 residues. Losses at the gene ends were 6 bases for V and 4 bases for J; bases not matched to a gene: 3. The CDR3 sequence: CASRKGLADTQYF. The CDR3 nucleotides read TGTGCCAGCAGAAAGGGACTAGCAGATACGCAGTATTTT.